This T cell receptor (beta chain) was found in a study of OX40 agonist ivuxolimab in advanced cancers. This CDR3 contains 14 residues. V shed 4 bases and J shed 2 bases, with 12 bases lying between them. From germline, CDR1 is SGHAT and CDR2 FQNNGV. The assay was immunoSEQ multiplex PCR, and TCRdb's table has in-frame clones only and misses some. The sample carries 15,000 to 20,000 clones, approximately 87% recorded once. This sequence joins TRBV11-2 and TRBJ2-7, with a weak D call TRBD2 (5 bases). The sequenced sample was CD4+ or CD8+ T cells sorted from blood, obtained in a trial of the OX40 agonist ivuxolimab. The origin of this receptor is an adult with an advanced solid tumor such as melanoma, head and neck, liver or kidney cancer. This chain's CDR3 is CASSYNRLTYEQYF. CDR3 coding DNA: TGTGCCAGCAGCTATAACAGACTAACCTACGAGCAGTACTTC.